Listed below are T cell receptor beta chains from one sample, sequenced in a study of Ad26.COV2.S vaccination and SARS-CoV-2 variants. TCRdb's copy holds only in-frame clones and misses some; the assay was immunoSEQ multiplex PCR. The sample lists roughly 270,000 clones, around 87% seen once, with less than 3.5% in the top ten. The material sequenced was peripheral blood, taken in a trial of Ad26.COV2.S vaccine versus placebo. The receptor source for this set is a person between 18 and 65 years old who received the Ad26.COV2.S COVID-19 vaccine or a placebo. Each CDR3 is given without its conserved first and last residue. Fields, in order: V gene, J gene, clone size, CDR3 protein. Clone size appears in some rows only: once, few, many, or a class for an expanded clone.

V gene: TRBV18
J gene: TRBJ1-1
clone size: once
CDR3 protein: ASSPPTGGGTEAF

V gene: TRBV6-2/TRBV6-3
J gene: TRBJ1-5
clone size: .
CDR3 protein: ASSYYRTLNDNQPQH

V gene: TRBV20-1
J gene: TRBJ1-1
clone size: few
CDR3 protein: SASSGAEAF

V gene: TRBV18
J gene: TRBJ2-7
clone size: .
CDR3 protein: ASSPDEAYEQY

V gene: TRBV18
J gene: TRBJ2-2
clone size: many
CDR3 protein: ASSPGQNTGELF

V gene: TRBV6-1
J gene: TRBJ1-1
clone size: .
CDR3 protein: ASSESGHKAF

V gene: TRBV19
J gene: TRBJ1-4
clone size: .
CDR3 protein: ASSQAMHEKLF

V gene: TRBV4-3
J gene: TRBJ1-4
clone size: .
CDR3 protein: ASSQEGEDSEKLF

V gene: TRBV6-5
J gene: TRBJ2-1
clone size: .
CDR3 protein: ASRIAGDYNEQF

V gene: TRBV7-9
J gene: TRBJ1-1
clone size: .
CDR3 protein: ASSLSGTGLEAF

V gene: TRBV4-1
J gene: TRBJ2-1
clone size: .
CDR3 protein: ASSQDVYEQF

V gene: TRBV9
J gene: TRBJ1-2
clone size: .
CDR3 protein: ASSVAPGASYGYT

V gene: TRBV6-5
J gene: TRBJ2-5
clone size: .
CDR3 protein: ASSPGTAGETQY

V gene: TRBV5-8
J gene: TRBJ1-2
clone size: .
CDR3 protein: ASSLRTGGAYGYT

V gene: TRBV7-9
J gene: TRBJ2-1
clone size: .
CDR3 protein: ASSWGLAGGPGNNEQF

V gene: TRBV6-5
J gene: TRBJ1-2
clone size: .
CDR3 protein: ASSLQVSYGYT

V gene: TRBV19
J gene: TRBJ1-5
clone size: .
CDR3 protein: ASTTQDWINRDQPQH

V gene: TRBV10-3
J gene: TRBJ2-7
clone size: .
CDR3 protein: AIKITGGRYEQY

V gene: TRBV5-8
J gene: TRBJ1-2
clone size: .
CDR3 protein: ASSLPPAPYGYT

V gene: TRBV9
J gene: TRBJ1-6
clone size: .
CDR3 protein: ASSVMDGRGSPLH

V gene: TRBV5-6
J gene: TRBJ1-2
clone size: .
CDR3 protein: ASSLVPAEIYGYT

V gene: TRBV5-1
J gene: TRBJ2-2
clone size: few
CDR3 protein: ASSSDRYTGELF

V gene: TRBV7-9
J gene: TRBJ1-2
clone size: .
CDR3 protein: ASSLEAGAWYGYT

V gene: TRBV5-6
J gene: TRBJ2-2
clone size: .
CDR3 protein: ASSAGWGITGELF

V gene: TRBV3-1/TRBV3-2
J gene: TRBJ2-4
clone size: once
CDR3 protein: ASSRGEVAKNIQY

V gene: TRBV5-4
J gene: TRBJ2-3
clone size: .
CDR3 protein: ASSLGGGGRAGTDTQY

V gene: TRBV5-1
J gene: TRBJ2-7
clone size: once
CDR3 protein: ASSLMGGADEQY

V gene: TRBV29-1
J gene: TRBJ1-2
clone size: .
CDR3 protein: SVGGTVRTNYGYT

V gene: TRBV29-1
J gene: TRBJ2-1
clone size: .
CDR3 protein: SAEGARGSYNEQF

V gene: TRBV6-4
J gene: TRBJ1-1
clone size: .
CDR3 protein: ASSPSTVNTEAF

V gene: TRBV11-2
J gene: TRBJ2-7
clone size: .
CDR3 protein: ASSFSGGSLTYEQY

V gene: TRBV7-2
J gene: TRBJ1-4
clone size: once
CDR3 protein: ASSLRQGVEKLF

V gene: TRBV11-2
J gene: TRBJ1-2
clone size: .
CDR3 protein: ASSSPGQGNGYT

V gene: TRBV6-5
J gene: TRBJ1-1
clone size: .
CDR3 protein: ASSYSTGDRGREAF

V gene: TRBV7-8
J gene: TRBJ2-7
clone size: .
CDR3 protein: ASSPGGLGEQY

V gene: TRBV7-9
J gene: TRBJ2-3
clone size: .
CDR3 protein: ASSLRLGTGGTDTQY

V gene: TRBV20-1
J gene: TRBJ1-2
clone size: .
CDR3 protein: SPLSGYGYT

V gene: TRBV27
J gene: TRBJ2-5
clone size: .
CDR3 protein: ASNKQGAETQY

V gene: TRBV13
J gene: TRBJ1-2
clone size: once
CDR3 protein: ASTGGQSHYGYT

V gene: TRBV5-1
J gene: TRBJ2-6
clone size: .
CDR3 protein: ASSLPSSGANVLT

V gene: TRBV24-1
J gene: TRBJ2-7
clone size: .
CDR3 protein: ATSDLQGTGERFEQY

V gene: TRBV5-1
J gene: TRBJ1-1
clone size: .
CDR3 protein: ASSSKGDREAF

V gene: TRBV9
J gene: TRBJ2-2
clone size: .
CDR3 protein: ASSPQGGVTGELF

V gene: TRBV5-1
J gene: TRBJ1-2
clone size: once
CDR3 protein: ASSQRDTGYGYT

V gene: TRBV27
J gene: TRBJ2-4
clone size: .
CDR3 protein: ASSEARGFYLQY

V gene: TRBV21-1
J gene: TRBJ1-2
clone size: .
CDR3 protein: ASSIIRGTSANYGYT